The T cell receptor beta chain under discussion was sequenced for a study of naive and memory T cell subsets (dated by TCRdb to 2015 to 2018). For the study in its entirety: The figure summarizing these samples reported 10 or so blood donors, 7 tuberculin skin test biopsies and 3 saline control biopsies. Skin biopsies were taken from tuberculin skin test sites or from saline-injected control sites and were processed for RNA extraction as described before. PCR2 was typically run as a SYBR Green qPCR and stopped at a set threshold, although low-input samples could use end-point PCR of around 6 cycles instead. The full study reports these points: The larger number of TCRs at tuberculin skin test sites was interpreted as T cell infiltration of a delayed type IV hypersensitivity reaction. The paper did not give details of skin biopsy collection and RNA processing, instead referencing earlier studies for those details. Both types of skin biopsy reportedly yielded TCR sequences, though far more TCRs came from tuberculin skin test sites. The RNA-based method was acknowledged as potentially sensitive to TCR transcript changes with T cell activation and differentiation.

This sample's treatment or condition label indicates: skin biopsy from PPD injection site in Mantoux-positive individual. Before reverse transcription, total RNA that had not been cell sorted was treated with RQ1 DNase, with a target input of roughly 1 to 1,100 ng. Using 3' ligation of a UMI-containing oligonucleotide to TCR cDNA, the study laid out a robust and sensitive protocol to amplify, sequence and analyze TCRs. In individuals with a positive Mantoux test, tuberculin skin test biopsies were taken from sites that had been injected with PPD. Skin biopsy and whole blood libraries were made to test pipeline robustness in samples where T cells form a minority population. CDR1 and CDR2 (MNHNY, SVGAGI) derive from the germline V gene (reference sequence). V lost 6 bases and J lost 3 bases, and the count of bases not matched to a germline gene is 2. From the cysteine up to the phenylalanine, the CDR3 has a length of 12 residues. Solely the CDR3 DNA is kept, with 36 bases framed from the first base.

This clonotype was detected many times. What this receptor recognizes is not known. No per-base quality is available; no much larger clone lies one base away. Library method: UMI-ligation and nested PCR. For the blood and skin samples, TCR RNA was reverse transcribed with SuperScript IV using primers for the alpha and beta constant regions. The ligated cDNA was amplified in four rounds of PCR with nested alpha and beta constant region primers together with the SP2 primer. Using T4 RNA ligase 1, an oligonucleotide carrying both the Illumina SP2 primer and a UMI was ligated onto the 3' end of the cDNA. The 12-nucleotide UMI consisted of two random hexamers with an eight-base spacer between the hexamers to prevent hairpin formation. From the second PCR onward, TCR alpha and beta chain libraries were processed separately, and dual indexing was applied for multiplexing. After pooling, the indexed libraries were analyzed by capillary electrophoresis and sequenced on either an Illumina MiSeq or NextSeq. To boost base diversity and improve cluster recognition, PhiX DNA at roughly 5-8% was spiked into the libraries. Regarding the original processing steps: UMIs were extracted from read 2 by Demultiplexor and combined with the TCR sequence from read 1, and reads were split according to sample indices. Decombinator identified V and J genes and V-J junctions, assigning each TCR a five-part identifier including V and J deletions. UMIs were used by Collapsinator to correct sequencing errors and PCR amplification heterogeneity, so that a UMI-based abundance was obtained for each TCR. CDR3Translator turned identifiers into nucleotide sequence, translated the nucleotide sequence into amino acids, and pulled out CDR3 regions based on terminal motifs. Error-corrected counts of alpha and beta TCRs from blood and skin were compared after being normalized to the amount of input RNA. The public reads were reprocessed in TCRdb via fastp at Q25 and MiXCR, keeping in-frame beta chains. Identical CDR3 protein sequences are pooled into one entry, listed with their most common genes and DNA. TCRdb, not the original authors, processed these V and J calls. This sample comprises roughly 18,000 distinct CDR3 sequences, about a tenth of them detected only once. The ten largest clones take up over 6.5% of the sample.

The rearrangement joined TRBV6-6 to TRBJ2-7; TRBD1 agrees with 7 junctional bases. Sequencing used skin, obtained from a tuberculin skin test site. The clonotype was recovered from an adult in good health. The CDR3 reads as follows: CASSPGGYEQYF. The DNA sequence is as follows: TGTGCCAGCAGCCCAGGGGGCTACGAGCAGTACTTC.